The 27 T cell receptor beta chains reported below all come from one sample, sequenced in a study of T cells after yellow fever vaccination (dated by TCRdb to about 2019). Library construction relied on 5' RACE. The sequencer was an Illumina NovaSeq 6000. TCRdb reworked the public reads: Q25 trimming with fastp, MiXCR clone assembly, productive beta chains retained. A single entry per CDR3 protein holds the most common genes and DNA from its merged rows. This sample gives a few hundred thousand distinct CDR3 sequences in total; 3.6% of them show up just once. Jointly, the top ten make up roughly a quarter of the sample. The treatment or condition label corresponds to: live attenuated yellow fever vaccine strain. The sequencing here drew on PBMCs, taken on the day of the yellow fever booster vaccination. The origin of the receptors is a man younger than 30 who received the YFV17D yellow fever vaccine.

This clonotype was observed many times. The chain has TRBV7-8 and TRBJ1-2; D remains ambiguous. The CDR3 is 15 amino acids. Between the trimmed V and J ends, which lost 2 bases and 5 bases, there was a span of 15 bases. CDR1 and CDR2 (germline): SGHVS, FQNEAQ. The CDR3 sequence is CASSLNSGSRYGYTF. As DNA, the CDR3 is TGTGCCAGCAGCTTAAACTCCGGAAGCCGGTATGGCTACACCTTC.

This clonotype was recorded at least ten times. The chain recombines TRBV20-1 with TRBJ1-4; D is unresolved. This CDR3 spans 14 amino acids. With 6 bases removed from V and 10 bases from J, the gap between germline ends came to 21 bases. From germline, CDR1 is DFQATT and CDR2 SNEGSKA (reference sequence). The CDR3 DNA sequence: TGCAGTGCGTTGCAGGTTCTTAACAGTGGAAAACTGTTTTTT. This sequence encodes CSALQVLNSGKLFF.

This clonotype occurred many times. The chain employs TRBV5-1 and TRBJ2-5; TRBD2 might be the D (5 bases). The germline gives CDR1 SGHRS, CDR2 YFSETQ. Between the trimmed V and J ends, which lost 3 bases and 0 bases, there was a span of 12 bases. CDR3 length equals 15 residues. The CDR3: CASSYQTNNQETQYF. CDR3 DNA sequence: TGCGCCAGCAGCTATCAGACTAACAACCAAGAGACCCAGTACTTC.

This clonotype has at least ten counts. This sequence joins TRBV10-3 and TRBJ2-5; 9 nucleotides align to TRBD1. This CDR3 spans 15 amino acids. J gave up 3 bases and V 4 bases, and 6 bases lay outside the gene matches. Germline V CDR1 and CDR2: ENHRY, SYGVKD. The CDR3 coding sequence is TGTGCCATCAGTGTCACCGGGACAGGGAAAGAGACCCAGTACTTC. Amino acid sequence: CAISVTGTGKETQYF.

This clonotype was seen at least ten times. Germline and junction disagree at one end, which may indicate a read error. CDR3 DNA sequence: TGTGCCAGCAGCTTAGGCAGGGGCACTGAAGCTTTCTTT. This translates into CASSLGRGTEAFF. The chain joins TRBV5-1 to TRBJ1-1; a weak D match, TRBD1 (6 bases). Per germline, CDR1 SGHRS and CDR2 YFSETQ. The CDR3 has 13 amino acids.

This clonotype was counted at least ten times. J is TRBJ1-1 and V is TRBV7-2; D gene unclear. Trimming took 5 bases from V and 1 from J, leaving 14 bases between them. The germline CDR1 and CDR2 sequences are SGHTA and FQGNSA. There are 15 residues in the CDR3. In DNA, the CDR3 is TGTGCCAGCAGCGTTAAGAGATTACAGAACACTGAAGCTTTCTTT. Its translation is CASSVKRLQNTEAFF.

The chain joins TRBV10-3 to TRBJ2-3; D remains unclear. This CDR3 is built from 13 residues. The germline CDR1 and CDR2 sequences are ENHRY and SYGVKD. The V end was cut by 7 bases, the J end by 7 bases, with 15 bases between. Here the CDR3 DNA reads TGTGCCATCAAGACCCCCGATCAAAATACGCAGTATTTT. Translation gives CAIKTPDQNTQYF.

The V and J genes are TRBV5-6 and TRBJ1-5; 10 bases are shared with TRBD1. Trimming took 5 bases from V and 5 from J; bases not matched to a gene: 4. CDR3 size: 14 residues. Germline-derived CDR1 and CDR2 are SGHDT and YYEEEE. This CDR3 reads CASRGGTGDQPQHF. In DNA form, the CDR3 reads TGTGCCAGCAGGGGAGGGACAGGGGATCAGCCCCAGCATTTT.

This clonotype occurred many times. This chain connects TRBV15 to TRBJ2-2; no reliable D call. V was shortened by 4 bases and J by 6 bases, with 3 bases between the two germline ends. The CDR3 runs 11 residues. The germline CDR1 and CDR2 sequences are LNHNV and YYDKDF (reference sequence). This CDR3 is CATSNPGELFF. DNA for the CDR3: TGTGCCACCAGCAACCCCGGGGAGCTGTTTTTT.

This clonotype has a count of ten or more. The chain recombines TRBV4-3 with TRBJ2-2, with 11 bases lining up with TRBD2. Per the germline V gene, CDR1 is LGHNA and CDR2 is YSLEER. This CDR3 contains 17 residues. Germline trimming cut 3 bases from V and 6 bases from J; bases unmatched to any gene: 9. The CDR3: CASSQGFLAGGAGELFF. In DNA, the CDR3 is TGCGCCAGCAGCCAGGGGTTTCTAGCGGGGGGTGCCGGGGAGCTGTTTTTT.

The rearrangement uses TRBV20-1 and TRBJ1-4; D is possibly TRBD1 (5 bases). V was shortened by 6 bases and J by 3 bases, with 17 bases between the two germline ends. There are 15 residues in the CDR3. In germline, CDR1 is DFQATT, CDR2 SNEGSKA (reference sequence). This CDR3 is CSATNPQASNEKLFF. The CDR3 nucleotides read TGCAGTGCCACCAACCCACAGGCCTCTAATGAAAAACTGTTTTTT.

The chain employs TRBV15 and TRBJ1-4, with D unresolved. Looked up from germline, CDR1 is LNHNV and CDR2 is YYDKDF (reference sequence). The CDR3 consists of 14 residues. Trimming took 0 bases from V and 8 from J, leaving 10 bases between them. The CDR3 nucleotides are TGTGCCACCAGCAGAGATTCCGGGTTAGAAAAACTGTTTTTT. This gives the protein CATSRDSGLEKLFF.

V usage is TRBV7-3 and J usage is TRBJ2-7; 8 positions agree with TRBD2. V shed 4 bases, J shed 4 bases, and the junction held 9 bases outside the gene matches. The CDR3 has 15 residues. CDR1 and CDR2 from the germline V gene are SGHTA and FQGTGA. The DNA of the CDR3 is TGTGCCAGCAGCTCCGACCCCGGGAGGGATTACGAGCAGTACTTC. Encoded protein: CASSSDPGRDYEQYF.

This clonotype was detected only a few times. The chain couples TRBV18 to TRBJ2-7; D gene uncertain. CDR1 is KGHSH, CDR2 LQKENI, per germline. This CDR3 contains 14 residues. V lost 2 bases and J lost 9, with 17 bases in between. The CDR3 DNA reads as TGTGCCAGCTCACCAACCGGGTTCAACGAAAGGCAGTACTTC. Translation: CASSPTGFNERQYF.

This clonotype was seen at least ten times. Written as DNA, the CDR3 is TGTGCCAGCAGTATCTCTAGCGGCCAAGAGACCCAGTACTTC. Translation: CASSISSGQETQYF. The V call is TRBV9, the J call TRBJ2-5; TRBD2 matches at 7 bases. The junction had 5 bases not matched to a gene; V was cut back by 5 bases and J by 1 base. Germline CDR1 reads SGDLS; CDR2 reads YYNGEE. This CDR3 contains 14 residues.

This clonotype was recorded many times. In nucleotides, the CDR3 is TGTGCCAGCAGCCAACGACAGACTCTCAACTATGGCTACACCTTC. It translates to CASSQRQTLNYGYTF. The chain is built from TRBV7-2 and TRBJ1-2; D is possibly TRBD1 (5 bases). The CDR3 contains 15 residues. Germline CDR1 SGHTA, CDR2 FQGNSA. Trimming left V 5 bases short and J 2 bases short, with 15 bases between. Together with reference TRBV7-2 and TRBJ1-2, the CDR3 gives the full variable domain: GAGVSQSPSNKVTEKGKDVELRCDPISGHTALYWYRQSLGQGLEFLIYFQGNSAPDKSGLPSDRFSAERTGGSVSTLTIQRTQQEDSAVYLCASSQRQTLNYGYTFGSGTRLTVV.

This clonotype has only a few counts. This sequence joins TRBV27 and TRBJ1-5, with D possibly matching TRBD1 (6 bases). The germline gives CDR1 MNHEY, CDR2 SMNVEV (reference sequence). The CDR3 runs 14 residues. Trimming cost V 6 bases and J 5 bases, with 14 bases left between them. The CDR3 reads CASRNRERDQPQHF. CDR3 in DNA: TGTGCCAGCAGAAACAGGGAAAGGGATCAGCCCCAGCATTTT.

This clonotype was observed a few times. This sequence joins TRBV19 and TRBJ2-1; D uncertain. The V and J ends lost 3 bases and 3 bases respectively, with 9 bases between them. The CDR3 has 14 amino acids. In germline, CDR1 is LNHDA, CDR2 SQIVND (reference sequence). CDR3 residues: CASSITLRYNEQFF. The CDR3 DNA reads as TGTGCCAGTAGTATTACCCTACGCTACAATGAGCAGTTCTTC.

This clonotype has more than one count but fewer than ten. The rearrangement joins TRBV3-1 to TRBJ1-2; 9 nucleotides match TRBD1. The CDR3 spans 14 residues. The V segment lost 4 bases and the J segment 4 bases; nucleotides outside the gene matches: 4. Germline lookup yields CDR1 LGHDT and CDR2 YNNKEL (reference sequence). The CDR3: CASSPTGQGYGYTF. CDR3 coding DNA: TGTGCCAGCAGCCCGACGGGACAGGGCTATGGCTACACCTTC.

The V call is TRBV23-1, the J call TRBJ1-4; 9 bases are a match to TRBD1. TRBV23-1 is an ORF; its function is uncertain. J was trimmed by 7 bases and V by 4 bases; bases with no gene match: 16. The CDR3 extends over 18 amino acids. The CDR3 nucleotides are TGCGCCAGCAGTCCTACACGCTCCCCGGGACAGGGCCCTGAAAAACTGTTTTTT. Its protein is CASSPTRSPGQGPEKLFF.

This rearrangement joins TRBV4-1 to TRBJ1-5; TRBD1 matches at 7 bases. The CDR3 has 15 amino acids. V lost 4 bases to trimming and J lost 6 bases; unmatched junction nucleotides: 9. Germline loops: CDR1 MGHRA, CDR2 YSYEKL. The CDR3 DNA reads TGCGCCAGCAGCCCACGACAGGGTATAAGTCAGCCCCAGCATTTT. This encodes CASSPRQGISQPQHF.

In this sample, this clonotype turned up many times. J is TRBJ2-1 and V is TRBV7-9; 9 positions agree with TRBD2. The CDR3 length is 16 residues. Germline CDR1 and CDR2: SEHNR and FQNEAQ (reference sequence). V trimming: 1 base; J trimming: 9 bases; junction bases outside the gene matches: 10. The CDR3 sequence: CASSLEALAGSSEQFF. The DNA of the CDR3 is TGTGCCAGCAGCTTAGAGGCACTAGCGGGCAGCAGTGAGCAGTTCTTC.

This clonotype was seen more than once but under ten times. This CDR3 reads CASSQDGVPDTQYF. CDR3 in DNA: TGTGCCAGCAGCCAGGACGGGGTGCCAGATACGCAGTATTTT. The V and J genes are TRBV7-2 and TRBJ2-3, with D possibly being TRBD2 (5 bases). CDR1 SGHTA and CDR2 FQGNSA come from the germline V gene. V gave up 5 bases and J gave up 4 bases, with 13 bases separating them. The CDR3 is 14 residues long.

This clonotype was detected ten times or more. The V and J genes are TRBV6-1 and TRBJ1-3; D is uncertain. The CDR3 runs to 14 residues. The germline V gene has CDR1 MNHNS and CDR2 SASEGT. With 3 bases removed from V and 0 bases from J, the gap between germline ends came to 6 bases. The CDR3 protein is CASSDNRSGNTIYF. CDR3 nucleotide sequence: TGTGCCAGCAGTGATAACCGCTCTGGAAACACCATATATTTT.

In its sample, this clonotype was seen many times. The chain recombines TRBV4-2 with TRBJ2-1; D remains unclear. Trimming took 4 bases from V and 12 from J, leaving 19 bases between them. In germline, CDR1 is LGHNA, CDR2 YNFKEQ. The CDR3 extends over 14 amino acids. The CDR3 DNA reads TGTGCCAGCAGCCGACCGTTGCCCTCTTCGCGGCAGTTCTTC. Its protein product is CASSRPLPSSRQFF.

This clonotype was observed a few times. This chain uses TRBV5-4 with TRBJ2-5; 7 nucleotides line up with TRBD2. This CDR3 spans 14 amino acids. CDR1 SGHNT and CDR2 YYREEE come from the germline V gene (reference sequence). The ends lost 4 bases at V and 4 bases at J; junction bases unmatched: 7. The CDR3 region has the DNA TGTGCCAGCAGCCCTACGGGGAGGGGAGAGACCCAGTACTTC. Translation gives CASSPTGRGETQYF.

At least ten counts were recorded for this clonotype. The chain uses TRBV2 and TRBJ1-5, with D unresolved. Germline loops: CDR1 SNHLY, CDR2 FYNNEI. The CDR3 is made up of 12 amino acids. V was clipped by 7 bases and J by 3 bases, with 7 bases between them. CDR3 bases: TGTGCCAGCAAACTGTACAATCAGCCCCAGCATTTT. This encodes CASKLYNQPQHF.